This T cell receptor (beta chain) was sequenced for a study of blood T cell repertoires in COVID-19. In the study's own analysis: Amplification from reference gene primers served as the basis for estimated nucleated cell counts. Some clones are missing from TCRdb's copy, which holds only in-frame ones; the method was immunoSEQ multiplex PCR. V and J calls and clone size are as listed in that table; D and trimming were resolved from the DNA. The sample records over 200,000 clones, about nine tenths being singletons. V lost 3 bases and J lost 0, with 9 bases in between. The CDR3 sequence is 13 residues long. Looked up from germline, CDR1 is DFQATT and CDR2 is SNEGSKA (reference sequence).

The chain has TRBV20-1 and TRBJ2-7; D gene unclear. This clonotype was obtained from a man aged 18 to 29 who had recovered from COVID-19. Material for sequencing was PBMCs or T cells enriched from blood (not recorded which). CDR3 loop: CSASPVDSYEQYF. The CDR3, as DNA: TGCAGTGCTAGTCCGGTAGACTCCTACGAGCAGTACTTC.